The T cell receptor beta chain under discussion was sequenced for a study of cytomegalovirus exposure and HLA in healthy donors. The study ran its PCR with 60 Vbeta and 13 Jbeta primers. In the authors' workflow: It was a later analysis that counted some 80 million unique TCR beta chains, of which roughly 11 million were shared. TCRdb's table, derived via immunoSEQ multiplex PCR, lists solely in-frame clones and lacks some. V and J calls and clone size are those listed in that table; D and trimming were worked out from the DNA. The sample has some 130,000 clones, 77% seen once. Germline CDR1 KGHSH, CDR2 LQKENI. The CDR3 loop spans 16 amino acids. Trimming removed 0 bases at V and 0 bases at J, with 11 bases between.

The sample consisted of PBMCs. V and J are TRBV18 and TRBJ1-1, with D maybe TRBD1 (5 bases). This TCR was recovered from a male donor in good health and CMV-seropositive. CDR3: CASSPPGGRVNTEAFF. For the CDR3, the DNA is TGTGCCAGCTCACCACCGGGGGGGAGAGTGAACACTGAAGCTTTCTTT.